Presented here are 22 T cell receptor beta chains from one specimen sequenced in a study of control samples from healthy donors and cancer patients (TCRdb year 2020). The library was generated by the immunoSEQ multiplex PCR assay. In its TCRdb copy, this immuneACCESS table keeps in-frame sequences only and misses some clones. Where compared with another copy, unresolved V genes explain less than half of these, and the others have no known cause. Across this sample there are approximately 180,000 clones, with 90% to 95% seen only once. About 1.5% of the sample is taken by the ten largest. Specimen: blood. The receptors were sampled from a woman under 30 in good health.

CDR3: CASSFSTGSVHEQYF. The CDR3 region has the DNA TGTGCCAGCAGCTTTTCGACAGGATCTGTCCACGAGCAGTACTTC. The V call is TRBV7-2, the J call TRBJ2-7, with TRBD1 as a possible D gene (6 bases). Germline V gene data show CDR1 as SGHTA and CDR2 as FQGNSA. The CDR3 runs to 15 residues. Trimming stripped 3 bases from V and 5 bases from J, with 17 bases between.

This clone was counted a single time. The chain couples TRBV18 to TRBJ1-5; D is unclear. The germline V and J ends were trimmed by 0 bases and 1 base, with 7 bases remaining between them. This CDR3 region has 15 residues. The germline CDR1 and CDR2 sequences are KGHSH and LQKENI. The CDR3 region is CASSPPAGSNQPQHF. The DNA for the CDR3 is TGTGCCAGCTCACCACCCGCGGGGAGCAATCAGCCCCAGCATTTT.

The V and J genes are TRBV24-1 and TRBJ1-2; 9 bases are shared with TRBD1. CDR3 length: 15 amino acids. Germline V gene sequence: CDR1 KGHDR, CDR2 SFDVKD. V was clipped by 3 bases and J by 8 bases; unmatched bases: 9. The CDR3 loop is CATSDERDRADGYTF. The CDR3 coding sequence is TGTGCCACCAGTGATGAAAGGGACAGGGCAGACGGCTACACCTTC.

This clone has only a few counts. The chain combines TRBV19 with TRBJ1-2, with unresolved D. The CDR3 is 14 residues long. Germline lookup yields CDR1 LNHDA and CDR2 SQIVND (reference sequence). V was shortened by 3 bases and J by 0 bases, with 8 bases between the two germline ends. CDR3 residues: CASSMLGPNYGYTF. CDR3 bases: TGTGCCAGTAGTATGTTGGGCCCTAACTATGGCTACACCTTC. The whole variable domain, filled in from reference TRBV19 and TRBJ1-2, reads DGGITQSPKYLFRKEGQNVTLSCEQNLNHDAMYWYRQDPGQGLRLIYYSQIVNDFQKGDIAEGYSVSREKKESFPLTVTSAQKNPTAFYLCASSMLGPNYGYTFGSGTRLTVV.

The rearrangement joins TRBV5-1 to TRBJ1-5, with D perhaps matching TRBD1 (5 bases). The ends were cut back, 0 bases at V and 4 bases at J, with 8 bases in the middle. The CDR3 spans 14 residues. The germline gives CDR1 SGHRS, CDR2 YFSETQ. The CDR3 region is CASSLDGGNQPQHF. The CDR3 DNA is TGCGCCAGCAGCTTGGATGGGGGGAATCAGCCCCAGCATTTT.

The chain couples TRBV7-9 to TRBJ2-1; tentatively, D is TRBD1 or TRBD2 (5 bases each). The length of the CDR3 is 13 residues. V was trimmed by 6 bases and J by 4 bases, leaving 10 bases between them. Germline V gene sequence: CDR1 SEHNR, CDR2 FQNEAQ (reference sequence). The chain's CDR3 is CASRLGEYNEQFF. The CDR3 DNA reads TGTGCCAGCAGACTGGGGGAGTACAATGAGCAGTTCTTC.

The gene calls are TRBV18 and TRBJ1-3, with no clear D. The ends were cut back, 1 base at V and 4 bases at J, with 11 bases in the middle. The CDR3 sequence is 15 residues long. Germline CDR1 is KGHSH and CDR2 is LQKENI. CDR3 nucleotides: TGTGCCAGCTCACCACTCAACGTGCTAGGAAACACCATATATTTT. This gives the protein CASSPLNVLGNTIYF. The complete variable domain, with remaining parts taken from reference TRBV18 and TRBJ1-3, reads NAGVMQNPRHLVRRRGQEARLRCSPMKGHSHVYWYRQLPEEGLKFMVYLQKENIIDESGMPKERFSAEFPKEGPSILRIQQVVRGDSAAYFCASSPLNVLGNTIYFGEGSWLTVV.

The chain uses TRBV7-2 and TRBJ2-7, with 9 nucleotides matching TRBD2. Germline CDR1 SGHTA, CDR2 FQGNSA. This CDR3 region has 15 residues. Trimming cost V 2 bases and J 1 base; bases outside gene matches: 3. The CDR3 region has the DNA TGTGCCAGCAGCTTAAAGGGACTAGCTTCCTACGAGCAGTACTTC. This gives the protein CASSLKGLASYEQYF.

CDR3 sequence (DNA): TGTGCCAGCAGCCGGGACAGAGGCACCGGGGAGCTGTTTTTT. Translated, it gives CASSRDRGTGELFF. V is TRBV6-5 and J is TRBJ2-2; 7 bases are shared with TRBD1. The CDR3 length is 14 residues. The ends lost 6 bases at V and 4 bases at J; junction bases unmatched: 5. Looked up from germline, CDR1 is MNHEY and CDR2 is SVGAGI.

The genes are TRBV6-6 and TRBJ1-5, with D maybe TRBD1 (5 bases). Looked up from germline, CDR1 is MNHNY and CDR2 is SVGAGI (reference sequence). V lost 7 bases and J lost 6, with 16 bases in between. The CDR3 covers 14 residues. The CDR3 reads CASTLELGTQPQHF. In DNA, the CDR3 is TGTGCCAGCACCCTCGAGTTGGGGACTCAGCCCCAGCATTTT.

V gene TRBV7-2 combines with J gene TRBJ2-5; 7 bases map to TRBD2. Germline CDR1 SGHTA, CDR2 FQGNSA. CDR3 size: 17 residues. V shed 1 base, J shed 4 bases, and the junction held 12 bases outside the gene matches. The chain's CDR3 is CASSLGGGRRGGETQYF. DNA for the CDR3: TGTGCCAGCAGCTTAGGGGGCGGGAGACGGGGAGGAGAGACCCAGTACTTC.

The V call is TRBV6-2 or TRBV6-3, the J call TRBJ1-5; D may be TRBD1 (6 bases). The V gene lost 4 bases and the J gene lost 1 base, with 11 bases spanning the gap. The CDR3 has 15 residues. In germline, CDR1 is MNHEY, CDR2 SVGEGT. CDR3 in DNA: TGTGCCAGCAGTTCGAGTCAGGGGAGCAATCAGCCCCAGCATTTT. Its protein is CASSSSQGSNQPQHF.

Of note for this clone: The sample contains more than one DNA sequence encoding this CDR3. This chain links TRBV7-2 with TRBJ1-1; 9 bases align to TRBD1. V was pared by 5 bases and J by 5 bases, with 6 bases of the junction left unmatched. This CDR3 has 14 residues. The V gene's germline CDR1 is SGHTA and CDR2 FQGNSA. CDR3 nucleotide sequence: TGTGCCAGCAGCCTGGACAGGGGTAGGACTGAAGCTTTCTTT. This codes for CASSLDRGRTEAFF.

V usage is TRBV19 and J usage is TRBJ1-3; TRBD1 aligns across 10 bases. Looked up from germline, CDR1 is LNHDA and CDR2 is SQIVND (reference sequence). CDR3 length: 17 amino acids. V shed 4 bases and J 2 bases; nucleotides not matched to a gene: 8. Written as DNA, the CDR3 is TGTGCCAGTAGTAGCCCGGGACAGGGGACCGCTGGAAACACCATATATTTT. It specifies CASSSPGQGTAGNTIYF.

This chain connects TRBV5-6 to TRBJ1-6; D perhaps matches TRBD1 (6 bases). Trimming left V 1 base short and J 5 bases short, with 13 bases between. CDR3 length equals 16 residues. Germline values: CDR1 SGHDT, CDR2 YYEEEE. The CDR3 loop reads CASSLFGGTNNSPLHF. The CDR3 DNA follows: TGTGCCAGCAGCTTGTTCGGGGGGACAAATAATTCACCCCTCCACTTT.

The CDR3 loop reads CASSLGTPANYGYTF. CDR3 in DNA: TGTGCCAGCAGCTTGGGAACGCCCGCTAACTATGGCTACACCTTC. V is TRBV7-9 and J is TRBJ1-2; D uncertain. CDR3 length: 15 residues. Looked up from germline, CDR1 is SEHNR and CDR2 is FQNEAQ (reference sequence). Trimming took off 3 bases at V and 0 bases at J, with 11 bases between the two ends. Filled out from reference TRBV7-9 and TRBJ1-2, the complete variable domain reads DTGVSQNPRHKITKRGQNVTFRCDPISEHNRLYWYRQTLGQGPEFLTYFQNEAQLEKSRLLSDRFSAERPKGSFSTLEIQRTEQGDSAMYLCASSLGTPANYGYTFGSGTRLTVV.

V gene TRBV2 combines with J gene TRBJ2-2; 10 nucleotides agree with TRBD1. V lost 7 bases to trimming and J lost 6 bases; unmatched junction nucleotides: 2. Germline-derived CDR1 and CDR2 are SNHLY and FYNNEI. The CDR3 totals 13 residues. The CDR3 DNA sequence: TGTGCCAGCACCGGACAGGGGGCCGGGGAGCTGTTTTTT. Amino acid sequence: CASTGQGAGELFF.

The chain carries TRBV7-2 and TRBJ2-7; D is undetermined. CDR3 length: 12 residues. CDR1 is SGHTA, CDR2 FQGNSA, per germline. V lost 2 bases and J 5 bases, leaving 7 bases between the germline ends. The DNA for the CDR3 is TGTGCCAGCAGCTTAAGGTTTCACGAGCAGTACTTC. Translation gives CASSLRFHEQYF.

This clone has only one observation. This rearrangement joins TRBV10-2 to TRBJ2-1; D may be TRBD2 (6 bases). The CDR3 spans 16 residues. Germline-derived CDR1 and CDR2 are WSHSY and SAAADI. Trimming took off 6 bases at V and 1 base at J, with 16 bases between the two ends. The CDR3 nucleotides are TGCGCCAGCAGAAGGGGACTGCACAATTCCTACAATGAGCAGTTCTTC. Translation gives CASRRGLHNSYNEQFF.

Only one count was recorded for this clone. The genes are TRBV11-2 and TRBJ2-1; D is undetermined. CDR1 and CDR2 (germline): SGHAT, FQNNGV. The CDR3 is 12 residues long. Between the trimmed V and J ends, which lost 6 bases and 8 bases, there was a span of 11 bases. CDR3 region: CASSPVEDEQFF. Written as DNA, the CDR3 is TGTGCCAGCAGTCCAGTAGAGGATGAGCAGTTCTTC.

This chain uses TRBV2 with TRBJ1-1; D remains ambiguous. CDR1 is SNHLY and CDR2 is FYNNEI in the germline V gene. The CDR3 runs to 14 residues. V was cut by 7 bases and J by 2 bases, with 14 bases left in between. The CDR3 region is CASTPTRGNTEAFF. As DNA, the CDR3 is TGTGCCAGCACCCCAACCCGAGGAAACACTGAAGCTTTCTTT.

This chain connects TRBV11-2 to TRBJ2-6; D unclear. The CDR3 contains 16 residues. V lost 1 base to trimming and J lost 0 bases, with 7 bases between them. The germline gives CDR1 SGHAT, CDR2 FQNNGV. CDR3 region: CASSLVPYSGANVLTF. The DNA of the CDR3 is TGTGCCAGCAGCTTAGTACCCTACTCTGGGGCCAACGTCCTGACTTTC.